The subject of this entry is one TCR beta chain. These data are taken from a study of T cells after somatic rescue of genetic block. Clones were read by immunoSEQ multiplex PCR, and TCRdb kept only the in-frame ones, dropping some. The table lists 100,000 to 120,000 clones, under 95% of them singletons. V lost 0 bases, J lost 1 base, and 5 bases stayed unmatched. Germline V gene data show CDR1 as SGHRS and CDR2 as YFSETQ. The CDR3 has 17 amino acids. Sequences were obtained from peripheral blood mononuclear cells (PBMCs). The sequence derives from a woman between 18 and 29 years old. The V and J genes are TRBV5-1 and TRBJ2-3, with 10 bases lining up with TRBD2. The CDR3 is CASSLAASGGGTDTQYF. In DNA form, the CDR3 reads TGCGCCAGCAGCTTGGCCGCTAGCGGGGGAGGCACAGATACGCAGTATTTT.